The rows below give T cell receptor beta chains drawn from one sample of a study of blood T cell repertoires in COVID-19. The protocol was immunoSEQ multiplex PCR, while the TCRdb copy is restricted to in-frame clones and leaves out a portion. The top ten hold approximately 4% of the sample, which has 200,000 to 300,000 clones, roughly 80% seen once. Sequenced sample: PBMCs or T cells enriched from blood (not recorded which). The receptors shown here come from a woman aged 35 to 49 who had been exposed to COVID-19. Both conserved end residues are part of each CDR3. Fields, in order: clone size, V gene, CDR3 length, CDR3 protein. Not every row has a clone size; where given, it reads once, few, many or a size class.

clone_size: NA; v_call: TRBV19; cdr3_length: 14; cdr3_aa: CASSTIGSSYGYTF
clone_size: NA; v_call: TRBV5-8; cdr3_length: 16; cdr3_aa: CASSIRRAGTAYGYTF
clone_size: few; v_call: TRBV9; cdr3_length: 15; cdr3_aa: CASSVQQGSNEKLFF
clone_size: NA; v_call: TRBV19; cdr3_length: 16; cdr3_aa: CASSGGIDRAAYGYTF
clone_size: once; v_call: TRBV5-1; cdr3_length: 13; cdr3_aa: CASSAASTGELFF
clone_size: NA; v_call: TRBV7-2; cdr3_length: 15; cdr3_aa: CASSSNRGRYNEQFF
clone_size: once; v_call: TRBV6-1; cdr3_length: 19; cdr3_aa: CASSEGRGIISGTQETQYF
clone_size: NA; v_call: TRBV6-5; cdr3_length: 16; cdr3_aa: CASSFGRTGLRSPLHF
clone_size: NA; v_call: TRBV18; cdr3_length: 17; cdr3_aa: CASSPKPPGQGGYEQFF
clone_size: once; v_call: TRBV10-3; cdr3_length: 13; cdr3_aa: CAISEVSYTEAFF
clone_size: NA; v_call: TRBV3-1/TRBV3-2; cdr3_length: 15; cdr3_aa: CASSQGLTNTGELFF
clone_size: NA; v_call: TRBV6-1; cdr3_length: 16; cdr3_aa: CASSERLSYGGETQYF
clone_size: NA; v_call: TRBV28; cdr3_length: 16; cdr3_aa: CASISGEAGESYEQYF
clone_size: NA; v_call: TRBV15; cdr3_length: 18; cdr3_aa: CATSRVVPPFSGNSPLHF
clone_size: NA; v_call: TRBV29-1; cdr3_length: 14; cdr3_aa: CSVESGIGYNEQFF
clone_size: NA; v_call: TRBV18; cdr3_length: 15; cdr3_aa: CASSPDIGGLEKLFF
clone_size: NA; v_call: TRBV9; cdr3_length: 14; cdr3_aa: CASSRSGGHDEQFF
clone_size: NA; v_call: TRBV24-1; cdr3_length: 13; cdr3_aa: CATSTTGKYGYTF
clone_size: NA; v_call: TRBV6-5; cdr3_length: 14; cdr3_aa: CASRTSGGAGELFF
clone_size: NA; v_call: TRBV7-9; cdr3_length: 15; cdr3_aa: CASSLVGTAGNTIYF
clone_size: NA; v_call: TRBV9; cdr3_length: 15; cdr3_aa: CASSPGGSGADIQYF
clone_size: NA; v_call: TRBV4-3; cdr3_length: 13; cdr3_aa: CASSQYRDTEAFF
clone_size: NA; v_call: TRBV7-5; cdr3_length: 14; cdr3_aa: CARSLGPENQPQHF
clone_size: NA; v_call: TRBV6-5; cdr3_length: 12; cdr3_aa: CASLDPGSPLHF
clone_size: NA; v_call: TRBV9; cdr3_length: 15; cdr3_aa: CASSAQDRGAYGYTF
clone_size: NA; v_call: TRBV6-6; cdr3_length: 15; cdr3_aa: CASSKDSNSNQPQHF
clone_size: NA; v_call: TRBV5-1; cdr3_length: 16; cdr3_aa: CASSLAGGNENNEQFF
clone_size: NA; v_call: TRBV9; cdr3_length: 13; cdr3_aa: CASSEGPNSPLHF
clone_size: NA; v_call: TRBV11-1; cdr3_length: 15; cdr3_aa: CASSPAGNPRDEQFF
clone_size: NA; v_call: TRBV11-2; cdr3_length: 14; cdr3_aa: CASSQGGNRQPQHF
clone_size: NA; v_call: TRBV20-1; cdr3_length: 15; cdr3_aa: CSASRVDRENQPQHF